The 5 T cell receptor beta chains below were found in one sample sequenced in a study of blood T cell repertoires in COVID-19 (TCRdb year 2020). Libraries were made using the immunoSEQ multiplex PCR assay. Sourced from immuneACCESS, this table was stored by TCRdb with only in-frame sequences that have V and J called. A share of the clones is absent; for the studies checked, an unresolved V gene accounts for under half, and the remainder has no known explanation. This sample comprises 400,000 or so clones, 70% to 90% of them detected only once. The ten top clones hold 0.8% to 1% of the sample. The specimen was peripheral blood. The receptors derive from a man in his late teens or twenties with COVID-19, enrolled during active disease.

The V gene is TRBV6-5, the J gene TRBJ1-3; TRBD1 aligns across 7 bases. The CDR3 covers 14 residues. Germline loops: CDR1 MNHEY, CDR2 SVGAGI. The V gene end was trimmed by 5 bases and the J gene end by 3 bases; junction bases not matched to a gene: 4. CDR3 bases: TGTGCCAGCAGTCTCGACAGGGTTGGAAACACCATATATTTT. Its protein is CASSLDRVGNTIYF.

As concerns this clone: Additional DNA sequences in this sample encode the identical CDR3. The chain carries TRBV2 and TRBJ2-3; 8 nucleotides agree with TRBD1. The germline CDR1 and CDR2 sequences are SNHLY and FYNNEI. The CDR3 contains 15 residues. V dropped 6 bases and J dropped 1; count of bases not matched to a gene: 6. For the CDR3, the DNA is TGTGCCAGCAGCCGACAGGGGTTGGGCACAGATACGCAGTATTTT. This encodes CASSRQGLGTDTQYF.

The chain combines TRBV28 with TRBJ2-1, with D possibly matching TRBD1 (6 bases). CDR3 size: 14 residues. Trimming removed 11 bases at V and 7 bases at J, with 21 bases between. From germline, CDR1 is MDHEN and CDR2 SYDVKM. The CDR3 is CAPGVTPPLNEQFF. The CDR3 DNA is TGTGCCCCAGGGGTAACCCCCCCTCTGAATGAGCAGTTCTTC. Combining the CDR3 with reference TRBV28 and TRBJ2-1 gives the whole variable domain DVKVTQSSRYLVKRTGEKVFLECVQDMDHENMFWYRQDPGLGLRLIYFSYDVKMKEKGDIPEGYSVSREKKERFSLILESASTNQTSMYLCAPGVTPPLNEQFFGPGTRLTVL.

In DNA, the CDR3 is TGTGCCACCAGTGTTTCGGGGGGGCATGGCGAGCAGTACTTC. This encodes CATSVSGGHGEQYF. The rearrangement uses TRBV24-1 and TRBJ2-7, with 8 bases that match TRBD2. J was trimmed by 6 bases and V by 5 bases; bases with no gene match: 8. The CDR3 length is 14 residues. Germline V gives CDR1 KGHDR, CDR2 SFDVKD.

This clone was seen only once. V gene TRBV7-9 combines with J gene TRBJ2-1; 11 positions agree with TRBD2. The V gene end was trimmed by 5 bases and the J gene end by 5 bases; junction bases not matched to a gene: 8. The CDR3 sequence is 16 residues long. Germline V gene sequence: CDR1 SEHNR, CDR2 FQNEAQ (reference sequence). The CDR3 spells CASSLSEGLADNEQFF. CDR3 in DNA: TGTGCCAGCAGCCTTAGCGAGGGACTAGCGGACAATGAGCAGTTCTTC.